The present T cell receptor beta chain was sequenced within a study of OX40 agonist ivuxolimab in advanced cancers. Turning to the study itself: Three patients responded partially, comprising one with hepatocellular carcinoma and two with cutaneous melanoma. General observations from the study: Fewer expanded clones were found on average in CD4+ than in CD8+ T cells.

This CDR3 spans 16 amino acids. V dropped 5 bases and J dropped 1 base, with 15 bases sitting between them. Germline V gene sequence: CDR1 LNHDA, CDR2 SQIVND (reference sequence). As regards this clone: What it binds is not known.

Profiling relied on immunoSEQ multiplex PCR, and the TCRdb table lists in-frame clones only, not all of them. The sample has 65,000 to 80,000 clones, 85% to 95% seen once. This chain links TRBV19 with TRBJ1-5; the D gene is possibly TRBD1 (5 bases). The material was CD4+ or CD8+ T cells sorted from blood, obtained in a trial of the OX40 agonist ivuxolimab. The receptor was isolated from an adult with an advanced solid tumor such as melanoma, head and neck, liver or kidney cancer. The CDR3 here is CASSLEGSVSNQPQHF. CDR3 bases: TGTGCCAGTAGTTTGGAGGGGAGTGTAAGCAATCAGCCCCAGCATTTT. The whole variable domain, remainder taken from reference TRBV19 and TRBJ1-5, is DGGITQSPKYLFRKEGQNVTLSCEQNLNHDAMYWYRQDPGQGLRLIYYSQIVNDFQKGDIAEGYSVSREKKESFPLTVTSAQKNPTAFYLCASSLEGSVSNQPQHFGDGTRLSIL.